This TCR beta chain stems from a study of shared clonotypes between healthy human individuals. The CDR3 contains 17 residues. V gave up 4 bases and J gave up 5 bases; unmatched junction bases: 14. CDR1 is SGHRS and CDR2 is YFSETQ in the germline V gene. Only in-frame clones appear in the TCRdb table, and some are missing; sequencing was by immunoSEQ multiplex PCR. The sample consists of a few hundred thousand clones, under 80% of them appearing once. This clonotype was obtained from a man aged 25-45 years in good health. Sequencing was done on a sample of memory CD4+ T cells sorted from blood. Stated subset: CD45RA-negative fraction. The J gene is TRBJ1-3, the V gene TRBV5-1; the match to TRBD1 covers 8 bases. Written as DNA, the CDR3 is TGCGCCAGCAGCCTAGGCCGTGGACAGGGTTCAAGAAACACCATATATTTT. Amino acids: CASSLGRGQGSRNTIYF.